Following are 8 T cell receptor beta chains from one sample sequenced in a study of cytomegalovirus exposure and HLA in healthy donors (dated by TCRdb to the late 2010s). Libraries were constructed by the immunoSEQ multiplex PCR assay. A mixture of 60 forward primers for TCR Vbeta segments and 13 reverse primers for TCR Jbeta segments was used in the multiplex PCR. What TCRdb holds here is the immuneACCESS table cut down to in-frame rearrangements. Part of the clones is not present; checked against another copy, under half of the missing clones reflect an unresolved V gene, and the others are unexplained. For this sample, the table gives some 130,000 clones. Of the sample, about 1.6% is held by the ten largest clones. The sequenced sample was PBMCs. The receptors stem from a woman aged 40-49 years in good health and CMV-seronegative.

The chain uses TRBV19 and TRBJ2-1, with D possibly being TRBD1 (6 bases). This CDR3 is built from 13 residues. The V end was cut by 4 bases, the J end by 9 bases, with 13 bases between. CDR1 and CDR2 from the germline V gene are LNHDA and SQIVND (reference sequence). The DNA for the CDR3 is TGTGCCAGTAGTACCTCCAGGGGCGCTGAGCAGTTCTTC. Translation gives CASSTSRGAEQFF.

V is TRBV7-9 and J is TRBJ1-6, with a possible D match to TRBD1 (6 bases). Germline CDR1 and CDR2: SEHNR and FQNEAQ (reference sequence). The CDR3 is 15 residues long. V was cut by 3 bases and J by 8 bases, with 14 bases left in between. In nucleotides, the CDR3 is TGTGCCAGCAGCTTCCCGGACAGACGGTATTCACCCCTCCACTTT. Translated, it gives CASSFPDRRYSPLHF.

The J gene is TRBJ2-7, the V gene TRBV4-3, with 8 bases identical to TRBD1. The CDR3 runs to 14 residues. Germline values: CDR1 LGHNA, CDR2 YSLEER. The J segment lost 5 bases and the V segment lost 3 bases, leaving 6 bases of the junction unmatched. DNA for the CDR3: TGCGCCAGCAGCCATGGCCGACAGGGGAACGAGCAGTACTTC. Amino acid sequence: CASSHGRQGNEQYF.

V and J are TRBV7-3 and TRBJ2-1, with 12 bases matching TRBD2. Germline V lookup: CDR1 SGHTA, CDR2 FQGTGA. CDR3 length: 16 amino acids. J gave up 7 bases and V 5 bases, and 9 bases lay outside the gene matches. The CDR3 here is CASSPNALAGGNEQFF. The CDR3 nucleotides are TGTGCCAGCAGCCCCAACGCTCTAGCGGGGGGGAATGAGCAGTTCTTC.

V is TRBV10-3 and J is TRBJ1-2; a weak D match, TRBD1 (5 bases). With 4 bases removed from V and 1 base from J, the gap between germline ends came to 13 bases. CDR1 is ENHRY, CDR2 SYGVKD, per germline. The CDR3 has 15 residues. The CDR3 DNA reads as TGTGCCATCAGTGGGGGTGGGGGGGTTAACTATGGCTACACCTTC. Amino acids: CAISGGGGVNYGYTF.

V gene TRBV5-4 combines with J gene TRBJ2-7; D is possibly TRBD2 (6 bases). This CDR3 region has 16 residues. Trimming left V 0 bases short and J 1 base short, with 14 bases between. The germline V gene has CDR1 SGHNT and CDR2 YYREEE (reference sequence). CDR3 loop: CASSLGGTGFSYEQYV. The CDR3 DNA follows: TGTGCCAGCAGCTTGGGCGGGACGGGCTTTTCCTACGAGCAGTACGTC.

This sequence joins TRBV5-4 and TRBJ1-1; 8 bases are shared with TRBD1. CDR3 length: 14 amino acids. The J segment lost 1 base and the V segment lost 5 bases, leaving 4 bases of the junction unmatched. Germline loops: CDR1 SGHNT, CDR2 YYREEE (reference sequence). CDR3 nucleotide sequence: TGTGCCAGCAGTTCAGGGGGCGGGAACACTGAAGCTTTCTTT. It codes for CASSSGGGNTEAFF. The full variable domain, with the rest looked up from reference TRBV5-4 and TRBJ1-1, is ETGVTQSPTHLIKTRGQQVTLRCSSQSGHNTVSWYQQALGQGPQFIFQYYREEENGRGNFPPRFSGLQFPNYSSELNVNALELDDSALYLCASSSGGGNTEAFFGQGTRLTVV.

The chain has TRBV7-9 and TRBJ2-4; possibly TRBD2 for D (5 bases). Germline CDR1 reads SEHNR; CDR2 reads FQNEAQ (reference sequence). This CDR3 spans 12 amino acids. Trimming removed 10 bases from V and 0 bases from J, with 7 bases in between. The CDR3: CATGVAKNIQYF. CDR3 sequence (DNA): TGTGCCACCGGGGTAGCCAAAAACATTCAGTACTTC.